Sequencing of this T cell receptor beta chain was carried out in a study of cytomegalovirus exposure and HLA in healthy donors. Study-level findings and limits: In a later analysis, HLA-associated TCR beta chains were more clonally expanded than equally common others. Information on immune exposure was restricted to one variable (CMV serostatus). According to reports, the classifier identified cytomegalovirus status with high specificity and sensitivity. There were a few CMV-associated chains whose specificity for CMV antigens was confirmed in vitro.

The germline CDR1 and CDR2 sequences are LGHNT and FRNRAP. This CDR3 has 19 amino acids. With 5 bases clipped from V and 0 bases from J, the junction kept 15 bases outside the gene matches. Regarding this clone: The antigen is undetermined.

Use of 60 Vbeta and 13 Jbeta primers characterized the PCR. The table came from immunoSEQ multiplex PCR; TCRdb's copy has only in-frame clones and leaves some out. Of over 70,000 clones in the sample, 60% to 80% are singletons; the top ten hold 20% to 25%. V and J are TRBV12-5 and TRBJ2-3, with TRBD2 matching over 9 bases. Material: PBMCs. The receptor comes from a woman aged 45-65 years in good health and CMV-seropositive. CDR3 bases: TGTGCTAGTGGTAAAGCCGAGCGGGGGGCTCCGTTAAGCACAGATACGCAGTATTTT. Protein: CASGKAERGAPLSTDTQYF.